This TCR beta chain emerged from a study of blood T cell repertoires in COVID-19. About the research overall: Acute-phase and convalescent COVID-19 samples originated in the United States, Italy and Spain. Sources were T cells, B-cell-depleted T cells, or PBMCs; the material itself was cDNA or gDNA.

Original analysis: Amplification from reference gene primers served as the basis for estimated nucleated cell counts. Here immunoSEQ multiplex PCR was the method, and the copy in TCRdb shows in-frame clones only, minus some. Clone size and V and J calls were adopted from that table, with D and trimming inferred from the DNA. The sample holds about 100,000 clones, approximately 93% seen once. This CDR3 comprises 17 residues. The germline V gene encodes CDR1 SGDLS and CDR2 YYNGEE. Trimming stripped 1 base from V and 4 bases from J, with 20 bases between. The specimen was peripheral blood. The source is a man between 45 and 60 years old with active COVID-19. The rearrangement links TRBV9 to TRBJ1-1; possible D gene TRBD1, 6 bases. The chain's CDR3 is CASSVSFSAGASTEAFF. CDR3 nucleotides: TGTGCCAGCAGCGTAAGCTTCTCCGCAGGGGCATCCACTGAAGCTTTCTTT.